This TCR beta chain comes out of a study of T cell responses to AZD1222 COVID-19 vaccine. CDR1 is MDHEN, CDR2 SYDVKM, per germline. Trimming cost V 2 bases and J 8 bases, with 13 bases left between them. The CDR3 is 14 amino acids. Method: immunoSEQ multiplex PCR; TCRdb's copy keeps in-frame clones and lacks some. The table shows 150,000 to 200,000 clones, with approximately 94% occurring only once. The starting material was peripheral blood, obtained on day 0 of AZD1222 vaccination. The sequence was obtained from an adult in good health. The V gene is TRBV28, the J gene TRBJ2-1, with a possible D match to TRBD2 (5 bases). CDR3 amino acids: CASSLKVMEDEQFF. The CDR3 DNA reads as TGTGCCAGCAGTTTAAAAGTTATGGAGGATGAGCAGTTCTTC.